Here is one TCR beta chain with its context. As yet, its antigen is unknown. Measured with immunoSEQ multiplex PCR; TCRdb has only the in-frame clones, and not every one. The sample shows tens of thousands of clones, about 80% of them seen only once. This sample was taken from a study of a mutant IDH1 vaccine in newly diagnosed glioma. Whole-study context: Previous care, which was radiotherapy, temozolomide, or both, most often involved both. General study points: Detectable vaccine-induced immune responses arose in around 95% of patients.

V lost 2 bases and J 8 bases, leaving 15 bases between the germline ends. Germline V gives CDR1 MDHEN, CDR2 SYDVKM. The CDR3 is 14 amino acids. Documented time point: week 5, during vaccination. Doses of 300 ug of mutant IDH1 20-mer peptide were given with topical imiquimod. Here the sequenced sample was PBMCs, taken from a glioma patient whose treatment included an IDH1 peptide vaccine. The source is a man aged 25-45 years with glioma. The chain uses TRBV28 and TRBJ1-2; possibly TRBD1 for D (5 bases). The CDR3 sequence is CASSLTGGAKGYTF. In DNA, the CDR3 is TGTGCCAGCAGTTTAACGGGGGGAGCCAAAGGCTACACCTTC.